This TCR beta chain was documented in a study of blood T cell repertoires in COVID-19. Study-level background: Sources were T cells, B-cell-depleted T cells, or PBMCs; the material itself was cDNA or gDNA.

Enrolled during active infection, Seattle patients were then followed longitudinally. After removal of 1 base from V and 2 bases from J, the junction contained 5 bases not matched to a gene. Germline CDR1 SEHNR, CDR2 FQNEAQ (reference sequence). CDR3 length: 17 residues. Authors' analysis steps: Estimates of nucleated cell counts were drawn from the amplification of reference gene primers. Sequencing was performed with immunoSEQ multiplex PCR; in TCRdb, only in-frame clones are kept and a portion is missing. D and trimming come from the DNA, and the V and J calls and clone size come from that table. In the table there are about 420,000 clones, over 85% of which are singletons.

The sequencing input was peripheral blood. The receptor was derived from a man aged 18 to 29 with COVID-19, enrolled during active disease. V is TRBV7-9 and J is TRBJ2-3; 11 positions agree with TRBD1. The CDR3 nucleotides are TGTGCCAGCAGCTTAGGTGGGACAGGGGGAACCACAGATACGCAGTATTTT. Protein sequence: CASSLGGTGGTTDTQYF.